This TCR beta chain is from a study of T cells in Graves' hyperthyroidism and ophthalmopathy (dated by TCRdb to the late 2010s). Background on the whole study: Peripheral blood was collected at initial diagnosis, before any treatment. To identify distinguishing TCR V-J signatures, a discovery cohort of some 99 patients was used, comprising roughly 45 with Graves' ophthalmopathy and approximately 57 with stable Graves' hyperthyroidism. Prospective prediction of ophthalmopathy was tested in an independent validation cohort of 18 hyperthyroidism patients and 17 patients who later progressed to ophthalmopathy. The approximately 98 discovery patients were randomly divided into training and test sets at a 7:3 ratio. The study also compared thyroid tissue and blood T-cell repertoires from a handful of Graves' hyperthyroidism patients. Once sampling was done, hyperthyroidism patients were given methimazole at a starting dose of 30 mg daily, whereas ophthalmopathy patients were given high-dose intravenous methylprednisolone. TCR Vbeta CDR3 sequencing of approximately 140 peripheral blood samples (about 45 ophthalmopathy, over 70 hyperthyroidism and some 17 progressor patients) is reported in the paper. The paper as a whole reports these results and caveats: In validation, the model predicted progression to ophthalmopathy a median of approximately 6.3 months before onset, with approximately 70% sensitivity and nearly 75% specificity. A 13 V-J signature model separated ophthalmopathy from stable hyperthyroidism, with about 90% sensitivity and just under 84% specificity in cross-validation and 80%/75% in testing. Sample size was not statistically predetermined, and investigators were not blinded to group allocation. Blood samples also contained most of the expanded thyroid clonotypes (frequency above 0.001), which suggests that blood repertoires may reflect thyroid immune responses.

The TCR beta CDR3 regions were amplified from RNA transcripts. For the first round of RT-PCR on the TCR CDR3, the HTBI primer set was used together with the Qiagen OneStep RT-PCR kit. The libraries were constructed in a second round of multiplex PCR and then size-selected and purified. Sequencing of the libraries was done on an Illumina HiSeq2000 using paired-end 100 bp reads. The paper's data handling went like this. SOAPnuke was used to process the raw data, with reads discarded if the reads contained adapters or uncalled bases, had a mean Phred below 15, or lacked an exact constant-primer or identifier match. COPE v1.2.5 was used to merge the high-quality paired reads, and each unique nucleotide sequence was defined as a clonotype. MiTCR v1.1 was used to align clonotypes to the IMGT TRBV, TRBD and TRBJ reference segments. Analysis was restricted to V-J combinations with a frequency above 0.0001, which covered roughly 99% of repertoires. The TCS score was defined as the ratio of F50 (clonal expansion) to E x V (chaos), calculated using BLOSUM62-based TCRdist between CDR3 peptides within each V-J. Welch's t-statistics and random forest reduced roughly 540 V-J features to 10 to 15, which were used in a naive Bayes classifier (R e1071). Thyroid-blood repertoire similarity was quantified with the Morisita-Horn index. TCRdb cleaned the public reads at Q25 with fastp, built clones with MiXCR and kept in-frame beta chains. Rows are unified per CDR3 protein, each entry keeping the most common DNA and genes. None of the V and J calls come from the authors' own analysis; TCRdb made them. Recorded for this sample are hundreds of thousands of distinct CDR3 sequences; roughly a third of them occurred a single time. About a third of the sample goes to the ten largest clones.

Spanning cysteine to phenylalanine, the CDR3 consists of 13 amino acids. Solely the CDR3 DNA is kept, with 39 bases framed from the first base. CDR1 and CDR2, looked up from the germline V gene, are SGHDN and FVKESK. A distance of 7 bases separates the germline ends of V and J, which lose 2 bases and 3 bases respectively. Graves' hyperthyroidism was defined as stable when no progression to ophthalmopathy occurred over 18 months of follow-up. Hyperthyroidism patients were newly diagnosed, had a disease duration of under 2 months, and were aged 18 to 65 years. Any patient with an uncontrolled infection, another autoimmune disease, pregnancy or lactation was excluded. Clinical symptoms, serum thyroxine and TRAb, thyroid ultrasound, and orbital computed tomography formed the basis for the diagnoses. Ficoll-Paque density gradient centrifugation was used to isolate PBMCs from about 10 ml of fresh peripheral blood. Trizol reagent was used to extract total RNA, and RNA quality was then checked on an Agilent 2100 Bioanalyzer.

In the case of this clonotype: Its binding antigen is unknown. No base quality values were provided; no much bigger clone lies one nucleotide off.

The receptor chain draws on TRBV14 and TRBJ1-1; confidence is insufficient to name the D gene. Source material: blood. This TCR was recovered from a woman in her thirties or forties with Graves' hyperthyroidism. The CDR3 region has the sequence CASSQMEDTEAFF. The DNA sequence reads TGTGCCAGCAGCCAAATGGAGGACACTGAAGCTTTCTTT.